This is a list of T cell receptor beta chains from one sample in a study of response to subunit inactivated influenza vaccine. A single record per CDR3 protein comes from TCRdb applying MiXCR to the RT-PCR reads. The sample carries hundreds of thousands of distinct CDR3 sequences, 7.5% to 8.5% recorded once. The sequencing here drew on PBMCs from blood, taken less than 30 months after vaccination. The receptors originated from a man aged 45 to 75 who received an inactivated influenza vaccine. Both conserved end residues are part of each CDR3. The D gene is left open where the match is weak.

>14|TRBJ2-2|NA|TRBV20-1
CSASRQPNTGELFF
>18|TRBJ2-2|TRBD2|TRBV4-3
CASSQGLGLAGNTGELFF
>17|TRBJ2-7|NA|TRBV6-5
CASSYSHLAGQRYEQYF
>14|TRBJ2-5|NA|TRBV12-3/TRBV12-4
CASSSGLTQETQYF
>14|TRBJ2-5|NA|TRBV10-1
CASSESGEVETQYF
>16|TRBJ1-6|NA|TRBV4-1
CASSQGGRVSDSPLHF
>12|TRBJ2-3|NA|TRBV5-6
CASSLPSYTQYF
>15|TRBJ2-7|TRBD1|TRBV6-2/TRBV6-3
CASSYVWTGFNEQYF
>13|TRBJ1-1|NA|TRBV30
CAWSVQRGTEAFF
>14|TRBJ2-5|NA|TRBV15
CATSRGDNQETQYF
>12|TRBJ2-5|NA|TRBV6-5
CASSSGTRVQYF
>16|TRBJ2-1|TRBD2|TRBV12-3/TRBV12-4
CASSLSGLAEYNEQFF
>20|TRBJ2-5|TRBD2|TRBV24-1
CATSDLGLLGLAGGGETQYF
>16|TRBJ2-1|NA|TRBV5-1
CASSLMGDGTYNEQFF
>15|TRBJ1-5|NA|TRBV3-1
CASSQGMGAGQPQHF
>16|TRBJ2-2|TRBD2|TRBV7-2
CASSWEGSTNTGELFF
>16|TRBJ2-2|NA|TRBV12-3/TRBV12-4
CASSWPPGLNTGELFF
>10|TRBJ2-3|NA|TRBV20-1
CSAPWGTQYF
>13|TRBJ2-3|NA|TRBV4-3
CASSSQDVGTQYF
>17|TRBJ2-3|NA|TRBV21-1
CASSKEKRQTGTDTQYF
>12|TRBJ2-2|NA|TRBV6-5
CASRVETGELFF
>13|TRBJ1-4|NA|TRBV7-2
CASSSPGSEKLFF
>13|TRBJ2-3|NA|TRBV4-2
CASSTDRTDTQYF
>15|TRBJ2-7|NA|TRBV7-2
CASSGRSGVSYEQYF
>13|TRBJ2-7|NA|TRBV4-1
CASSHDGRYEQYF
>14|TRBJ1-1|NA|TRBV27
CASSLQGISTEAFF
>17|TRBJ2-2|TRBD2|TRBV10-2
CASSEGLAGVNTGELFF
>14|TRBJ1-2|TRBD1|TRBV6-1
CASRVRDRGNGYTF
>15|TRBJ2-7|NA|TRBV7-9
CASSLQSGITGEQYF
>14|TRBJ2-3|TRBD1|TRBV7-2
CASSRDSYTDTQYF
>14|TRBJ2-5|TRBD1|TRBV4-3
CASSLLGQAGAQYF
>14|TRBJ2-2|TRBD1|TRBV12-3/TRBV12-4
CASRQTGGGGELFF
>12|TRBJ2-4|NA|TRBV12-3/TRBV12-4
CASSFEGNIQYF
>16|TRBJ2-7|TRBD2|TRBV6-1
CASSEAAPGLAYEQYF
>12|TRBJ2-7|NA|TRBV6-2/TRBV6-3
CASSHQAYEQYF
>13|TRBJ2-2|NA|TRBV5-1
CASSLDRTGELFF
>13|TRBJ1-1|NA|TRBV28
CASRTATGTRAFF
>16|TRBJ2-6|NA|TRBV10-3
CAISLSSGSGANVLTF
>19|TRBJ2-6|NA|TRBV12-3/TRBV12-4
CASSSDHRGGGSGANVLTF
>17|TRBJ1-1|NA|TRBV4-1
CASSQERGTVLNTEAFF
>15|TRBJ2-7|NA|TRBV7-2
CASSFTSLLAYEQYF
>14|TRBJ2-1|NA|TRBV20-1
CSALKRSSANEQFF